These 5 T cell receptor beta chains share one sample of origin, sequenced in a study of blood T cells in healthy people across ages. A second about 7 to 11 cycle PCR used barcoded and J-beta primers. TCRdb processed the 5' RACE reads anew with MiXCR; each CDR3 protein has one entry. The table shows hundreds of thousands of distinct CDR3 sequences, with roughly 50% occurring only once. The material sequenced was blood. The receptors were gathered from a man aged 40-50 years in good health.

This clonotype was seen a few times. The rearrangement links TRBV29-1 to TRBJ2-5; possible D gene TRBD1, 6 bases. The closer fit of TRBJ2-7 to the DNA end suggests the J call may be wrong. From germline, CDR1 is SQVTM and CDR2 ANQGSEA. The CDR3 covers 13 residues. The CDR3 here is CSGSLGDIYEQYF. The DNA for the CDR3 is TGCAGTGGGAGTCTTGGGGACATCTACGAGCAGTACTTC.

In nucleotides, the CDR3 is TGTGCCAGCAGACCCAACACAGGGGGCCATAATTCACCCCTCCACTTT. This codes for CASRPNTGGHNSPLHF. The rearrangement uses TRBV6-5 and TRBJ1-6; 9 nucleotides align to TRBD1. The CDR3 runs 16 residues. Germline loops: CDR1 MNHEY, CDR2 SVGAGI. J lost 5 bases, V lost 6 bases, and 8 bases had no gene match.

This chain joins TRBV19 and TRBJ1-2, with D perhaps matching TRBD1 (5 bases). The germline V gene encodes CDR1 LNHDA and CDR2 SQIVND (reference sequence). This CDR3 region has 21 residues. Trimming shortened V by 2 bases and J by 6 bases, and 34 bases separated the two germline ends. The CDR3 reads CASSIFRRSTGTLVFSDGYTF. CDR3 coding DNA: TGTGCCAGTAGTATATTCCGCCGAAGTACCGGGACGCTGGTATTTAGTGATGGCTACACCTTC. Looking up the rest from reference TRBV19 and TRBJ1-2 gives the full variable domain: DGGITQSPKYLFRKEGQNVTLSCEQNLNHDAMYWYRQDPGQGLRLIYYSQIVNDFQKGDIAEGYSVSREKKESFPLTVTSAQKNPTAFYLCASSIFRRSTGTLVFSDGYTFGSGTRLTVV.

J is TRBJ1-2 and V is TRBV25-1; the match to TRBD1 covers 7 bases. V dropped 3 bases and J dropped 0; count of bases not matched to a gene: 7. The germline CDR1 and CDR2 sequences are MGHDK and SYGVNS. CDR3 length: 16 amino acids. Here the CDR3 DNA reads TGTGCCAGCAGTGAGGCAGGGGGATATTCTAACTATGGCTACACCTTC. Its translation: CASSEAGGYSNYGYTF.

V and J are TRBV29-1 and TRBJ2-1; tentatively, D is TRBD1 or TRBD2 (6 bases each). The V and J ends lost 6 bases and 8 bases respectively, with 17 bases between them. The CDR3 contains 13 residues. Germline V gene lookup returns CDR1 SQVTM and CDR2 ANQGSEA. The CDR3 spells CSVHKGGHDEQFF. The CDR3, as DNA: TGCAGCGTGCACAAGGGGGGACACGATGAGCAGTTCTTC.